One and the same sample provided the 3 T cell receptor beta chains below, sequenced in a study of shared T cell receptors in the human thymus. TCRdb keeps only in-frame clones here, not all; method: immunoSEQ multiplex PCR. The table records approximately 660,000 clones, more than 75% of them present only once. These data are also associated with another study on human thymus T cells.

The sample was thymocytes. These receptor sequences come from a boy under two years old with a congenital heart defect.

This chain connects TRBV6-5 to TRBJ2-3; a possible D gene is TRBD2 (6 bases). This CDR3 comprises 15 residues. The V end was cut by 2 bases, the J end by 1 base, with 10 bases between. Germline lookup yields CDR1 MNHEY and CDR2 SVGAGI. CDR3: CASSYRGTCTDTQYF. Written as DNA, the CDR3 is TGTGCCAGCAGTTACCGCGGGACCTGCACAGATACGCAGTATTTT.

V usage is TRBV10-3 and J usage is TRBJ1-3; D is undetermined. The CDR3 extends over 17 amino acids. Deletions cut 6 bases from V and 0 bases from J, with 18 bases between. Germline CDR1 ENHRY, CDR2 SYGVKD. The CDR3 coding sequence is TGTGCCATCAGCGCGGGGATAGCGGGCGTCTCTGGAAACACCATATATTTT. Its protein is CAISAGIAGVSGNTIYF.

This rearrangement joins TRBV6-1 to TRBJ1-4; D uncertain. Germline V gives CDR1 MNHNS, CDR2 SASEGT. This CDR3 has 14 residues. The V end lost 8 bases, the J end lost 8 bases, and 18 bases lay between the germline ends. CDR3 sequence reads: CASAQRAFREKLFF. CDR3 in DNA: TGTGCCAGCGCCCAGCGGGCGTTTCGGGAAAAACTGTTTTTT.